The entry below gives a single T cell receptor beta chain sequence along with its context. Assay used: immunoSEQ multiplex PCR; TCRdb lists only in-frame clones, some missing. The sample includes more than 450,000 clones, 87% of them seen just once. This sample was taken from a study of blood T cell repertoires in COVID-19. Study context: From the United States, Italy and Spain came samples of acute and convalescent COVID-19.

The trim removed 5 bases at V and 7 bases at J, leaving 10 bases unmatched. The CDR3 runs 14 residues. From germline, CDR1 is MNHEY and CDR2 SMNVEV (reference sequence). Study members were between about 18 and 100 years old and lived in some 22 US regions. Cohort 3 donors counted as recovered after two negative PCRs, clearance, or resolved symptoms. The source material was PBMCs or T cells enriched from blood (not recorded which). The gene calls are TRBV27 and TRBJ1-1; 7 nucleotides line up with TRBD1. The receptor was isolated from a woman between 18 and 30 years old who had recovered from COVID-19. The CDR3 coding sequence is TGTGCCAGCAGTCGCCCCGGGACAGCCCTTGAAGCTTTCTTT. As protein: CASSRPGTALEAFF.